These T cell receptor beta chains were read from a single sample in a study of blood T cell repertoires in COVID-19. Only in-frame clones appear in the TCRdb table, and some are missing; sequencing was by immunoSEQ multiplex PCR. The sample records 300,000 to 400,000 clones, approximately 88% being singletons. Sequenced sample: peripheral blood. The receptors were gathered from a woman in her thirties with COVID-19, enrolled during active disease. Both conserved end residues are part of each CDR3. Fields, in order: CDR3 DNA, CDR3 protein, J gene, D gene, V gene, clone size. The D gene is left open where the match is weak. For some rows the clone size is stated as once, few or many, or as a class when expanded; others skip it.

CDR3nt: TGTGCCAGCAGTCCGACCCCGGGGAGGCCATTCTATGGCTACACCTTC; CDR3aa: CASSPTPGRPFYGYTF; j_gene: TRBJ1-2; d_gene: NA; v_gene: TRBV28; abundance: many
CDR3nt: TGTGCCAGCAGGACGCAGGCGAACACTGAAGCTTTCTTT; CDR3aa: CASRTQANTEAFF; j_gene: TRBJ1-1; d_gene: NA; v_gene: TRBV11-2; abundance: NA
CDR3nt: TGCGCCAGCAGATCAAAGACAGGGGATTGGTATGGCTACACCTTC; CDR3aa: CASRSKTGDWYGYTF; j_gene: TRBJ1-2; d_gene: TRBD1; v_gene: TRBV5-1; abundance: NA
CDR3nt: TGCGCCAGCAGCCGGACAGGGGAAGAGACCCAGTACTTC; CDR3aa: CASSRTGEETQYF; j_gene: TRBJ2-5; d_gene: TRBD1; v_gene: TRBV5-1; abundance: once
CDR3nt: TGCGCCAGCAGCTTGAACAGGGGAGGTTCACCCCTCCACTTT; CDR3aa: CASSLNRGGSPLHF; j_gene: TRBJ1-6; d_gene: TRBD1; v_gene: TRBV5-1; abundance: NA
CDR3nt: TGTGCCTCCACCACGGGGCAGGGGAGGGCCACAGATACGCAGTATTTT; CDR3aa: CASTTGQGRATDTQYF; j_gene: TRBJ2-3; d_gene: NA; v_gene: TRBV30; abundance: NA
CDR3nt: TGTGCCAGCAGTTACACCGGACAAGGAACTGAAGCTTTCTTT; CDR3aa: CASSYTGQGTEAFF; j_gene: TRBJ1-1; d_gene: NA; v_gene: TRBV6-5; abundance: NA
CDR3nt: TGTGCCAGCAGCCACCGACACGCGAGCACTGAAGCTTTCTTT; CDR3aa: CASSHRHASTEAFF; j_gene: TRBJ1-1; d_gene: NA; v_gene: TRBV4-2; abundance: NA
CDR3nt: TGTGCCAGCAGTGAAGCGGGCGGAGGGTCTGAAAAACTGTTTTTT; CDR3aa: CASSEAGGGSEKLFF; j_gene: TRBJ1-4; d_gene: NA; v_gene: TRBV2; abundance: NA
CDR3nt: TGTGCCCTGCTCGACGGACTAGCGGGGGGGAGCTCCTACAATGAGCAGTTCTTC; CDR3aa: CALLDGLAGGSSYNEQFF; j_gene: TRBJ2-1; d_gene: TRBD2; v_gene: TRBV7-9; abundance: NA
CDR3nt: TGTGCCAGCAGTCAGACTCTATCCAATGAGCAGTTCTTC; CDR3aa: CASSQTLSNEQFF; j_gene: TRBJ2-1; d_gene: NA; v_gene: TRBV28; abundance: once
CDR3nt: TGTGCCAGCAGTGAAGAGGGGGACAGGGGTCAGCCCCAGCATTTT; CDR3aa: CASSEEGDRGQPQHF; j_gene: TRBJ1-5; d_gene: TRBD1; v_gene: TRBV2; abundance: few
CDR3nt: TGTGCCAGCAGTGAGACAGGGGGCGCCTACAATGAGCAGTTCTTC; CDR3aa: CASSETGGAYNEQFF; j_gene: TRBJ2-1; d_gene: TRBD1; v_gene: TRBV25-1; abundance: NA
CDR3nt: TGTGCCAGCAGTGACGGGTCGGGGGCTTTCTTT; CDR3aa: CASSDGSGAFF; j_gene: TRBJ1-1; d_gene: NA; v_gene: TRBV6-1; abundance: NA
CDR3nt: TGTGCCAGCAGCGTCCGGGACGCCGGGGGGGAGACCCAGTACTTC; CDR3aa: CASSVRDAGGETQYF; j_gene: TRBJ2-5; d_gene: TRBD2; v_gene: TRBV7-9; abundance: NA
CDR3nt: TGTGCCAGTAGTCCGGGGACAGGGTTCGGCTACACCTTC; CDR3aa: CASSPGTGFGYTF; j_gene: TRBJ1-2; d_gene: TRBD1; v_gene: TRBV19; abundance: NA
CDR3nt: TGTGCCAGCAGCTTGGAAATGCGAGAGACCCAGTACTTC; CDR3aa: CASSLEMRETQYF; j_gene: TRBJ2-5; d_gene: NA; v_gene: TRBV5-6; abundance: NA
CDR3nt: TGCAGCGCCAGGGGGCAGGGTGGCTACACCTTC; CDR3aa: CSARGQGGYTF; j_gene: TRBJ1-2; d_gene: TRBD1; v_gene: TRBV20-1; abundance: NA
CDR3nt: TGCGCCAGCAGCCGGGAACTAGAGGCAAGCGAGCAGTACTTC; CDR3aa: CASSRELEASEQYF; j_gene: TRBJ2-7; d_gene: NA; v_gene: TRBV4-3; abundance: NA
CDR3nt: TGTGCCAGCAGCTTGGGCAGGGCATACAATGAGCAGTTCTTC; CDR3aa: CASSLGRAYNEQFF; j_gene: TRBJ2-1; d_gene: NA; v_gene: TRBV11-3; abundance: NA
CDR3nt: TGTGCCAGCCGGTATCAGACACCCAACTATGGCTACACCTTC; CDR3aa: CASRYQTPNYGYTF; j_gene: TRBJ1-2; d_gene: NA; v_gene: TRBV19; abundance: NA
CDR3nt: TGTGCCAGCAGTTACCGACAGTCCTATAATTCACCCCTCCACTTT; CDR3aa: CASSYRQSYNSPLHF; j_gene: TRBJ1-6; d_gene: NA; v_gene: TRBV6-5; abundance: NA
CDR3nt: TGTGCCAGCAGTCCGGCAGGGGGCCTGGGTCAGCCCCAGCATTTT; CDR3aa: CASSPAGGLGQPQHF; j_gene: TRBJ1-5; d_gene: TRBD1; v_gene: TRBV6-5; abundance: few
CDR3nt: TGCAGCCTGCGGGGGCGTTTCGCAGATACGCAGTATTTT; CDR3aa: CSLRGRFADTQYF; j_gene: TRBJ2-3; d_gene: NA; v_gene: TRBV29-1; abundance: NA
CDR3nt: TGTGCCAGCTCAGCCGCGGGGGGACAGAGCTCCTATAATTCACCCCTCCACTTT; CDR3aa: CASSAAGGQSSYNSPLHF; j_gene: TRBJ1-6; d_gene: TRBD1; v_gene: TRBV18; abundance: NA
CDR3nt: TGTGCCAGCAGCTCCACAGTGGGTAACAGGGCTAATTCACCCCTCCACTTT; CDR3aa: CASSSTVGNRANSPLHF; j_gene: TRBJ1-6; d_gene: NA; v_gene: TRBV7-2; abundance: NA
CDR3nt: TGTGCCAGCAGCTCCGGGACAGGGGTATCTCCCCACTATGGCTACACCTTC; CDR3aa: CASSSGTGVSPHYGYTF; j_gene: TRBJ1-2; d_gene: TRBD1; v_gene: TRBV7-9; abundance: few
CDR3nt: TGCGCCAGCAGCTTGGAAAACAGGGTCGGGAGGACTGAAGCTTTCTTT; CDR3aa: CASSLENRVGRTEAFF; j_gene: TRBJ1-1; d_gene: NA; v_gene: TRBV5-1; abundance: NA
CDR3nt: TGCGCCAGCAGCTTGGGGAGTTCCTACAATGAGCAGTTCTTC; CDR3aa: CASSLGSSYNEQFF; j_gene: TRBJ2-1; d_gene: NA; v_gene: TRBV5-1; abundance: NA
CDR3nt: TGCAGCGTGTGGACAGGGAGCTATGGCTACACCTTC; CDR3aa: CSVWTGSYGYTF; j_gene: TRBJ1-2; d_gene: TRBD1; v_gene: TRBV29-1; abundance: NA
CDR3nt: TGTGCCAGCAGCTTCAGGCTTCGTGGAAACACCATATATTTT; CDR3aa: CASSFRLRGNTIYF; j_gene: TRBJ1-3; d_gene: NA; v_gene: TRBV7-8; abundance: NA
CDR3nt: TGTGCCAGCACTACGTATGGAGTGACAGCCCTCAATCAGCCCCAGCATTTT; CDR3aa: CASTTYGVTALNQPQHF; j_gene: TRBJ1-5; d_gene: NA; v_gene: TRBV2; abundance: once
CDR3nt: TGCAGCGTTACGGGGCAGGGGGGCTACACCTTC; CDR3aa: CSVTGQGGYTF; j_gene: TRBJ1-2; d_gene: NA; v_gene: TRBV29-1; abundance: NA
CDR3nt: TGTGCCAGCTCACCGGGACAGGGGAGCACTGAAGCTTTCTTT; CDR3aa: CASSPGQGSTEAFF; j_gene: TRBJ1-1; d_gene: TRBD1; v_gene: TRBV18; abundance: once
CDR3nt: TGTGCCAGCACTGGGGGCTCTGGCTACGAGCAGTACTTC; CDR3aa: CASTGGSGYEQYF; j_gene: TRBJ2-7; d_gene: NA; v_gene: TRBV2; abundance: few
CDR3nt: TGCGCCAGCAGCTTGGGCAGGGCCTATGGCTACACCTTC; CDR3aa: CASSLGRAYGYTF; j_gene: TRBJ1-2; d_gene: NA; v_gene: TRBV5-1; abundance: NA
CDR3nt: TGTGCCAGCAGTCCCCGGGGGACAGGGACTGAAAAACTGTTTTTT; CDR3aa: CASSPRGTGTEKLFF; j_gene: TRBJ1-4; d_gene: TRBD1; v_gene: TRBV7-9; abundance: NA
CDR3nt: TGTGCCAGCAGTTATGACGGGGGGCAGATAGATACGCAGTATTTT; CDR3aa: CASSYDGGQIDTQYF; j_gene: TRBJ2-3; d_gene: NA; v_gene: TRBV11-3; abundance: NA
CDR3nt: TGTGCCAGTAGTAGCCGGTGGAGCTCTGGGGCCAACGTCCTGACTTTC; CDR3aa: CASSSRWSSGANVLTF; j_gene: TRBJ2-6; d_gene: NA; v_gene: TRBV19; abundance: NA
CDR3nt: TGCGCCAGCAGCTTATCGTTGTACAGCTATGGCTACACCTTC; CDR3aa: CASSLSLYSYGYTF; j_gene: TRBJ1-2; d_gene: NA; v_gene: TRBV5-1; abundance: NA
CDR3nt: TGTGCCACCAGCAGAAAGCTCGACAGCGCGAACACCGGGGAGCTGTTTTTT; CDR3aa: CATSRKLDSANTGELFF; j_gene: TRBJ2-2; d_gene: NA; v_gene: TRBV15; abundance: NA
CDR3nt: TGCGCCAGCAGGGGACAGAACACTGAAGCTTTCTTT; CDR3aa: CASRGQNTEAFF; j_gene: TRBJ1-1; d_gene: NA; v_gene: TRBV10-2; abundance: NA
CDR3nt: TGTGCCAGCAGTGAAGGGCTGAACATTCAGTACTTC; CDR3aa: CASSEGLNIQYF; j_gene: TRBJ2-4; d_gene: NA; v_gene: TRBV2; abundance: NA
CDR3nt: TGTGCCAGCAGTTTTTCCGGGACTAGCGGCTTTCAAGAGACCCAGTACTTC; CDR3aa: CASSFSGTSGFQETQYF; j_gene: TRBJ2-5; d_gene: TRBD2; v_gene: TRBV28; abundance: NA
CDR3nt: TGTGCCAGCCCCTCGAAGGGACAGGGGGCTGGAAACACCATATATTTT; CDR3aa: CASPSKGQGAGNTIYF; j_gene: TRBJ1-3; d_gene: TRBD1; v_gene: TRBV6-4; abundance: NA
CDR3nt: TGTGCCAGCAGCTTACCAGGTCCCGGGGAGCTGTTTTTT; CDR3aa: CASSLPGPGELFF; j_gene: TRBJ2-2; d_gene: NA; v_gene: TRBV7-9; abundance: NA
CDR3nt: TGTGCCAGCAGCTCCGGGACAGTCCCCTATGGCTACACCTTC; CDR3aa: CASSSGTVPYGYTF; j_gene: TRBJ1-2; d_gene: TRBD1; v_gene: TRBV7-9; abundance: NA
CDR3nt: TGTGCCAGCAGTGCCAGAGGCGGGGACATTCAGTACTTC; CDR3aa: CASSARGGDIQYF; j_gene: TRBJ2-4; d_gene: NA; v_gene: TRBV27; abundance: NA
CDR3nt: TGCGCCAGCAGCTTGTCGGGGAACTATGGCTACACCTTC; CDR3aa: CASSLSGNYGYTF; j_gene: TRBJ1-2; d_gene: NA; v_gene: TRBV5-1; abundance: once
CDR3nt: TGTGCCAGCAGCTTGCCCTCCGGGTCTGGGGCCAACGTCCTGACTTTC; CDR3aa: CASSLPSGSGANVLTF; j_gene: TRBJ2-6; d_gene: NA; v_gene: TRBV11-3; abundance: NA
CDR3nt: TGTGCCATCAGTGGGGCAGGGGTTACTGAAGCTTTCTTT; CDR3aa: CAISGAGVTEAFF; j_gene: TRBJ1-1; d_gene: NA; v_gene: TRBV10-3; abundance: once
CDR3nt: TGTGCCAGCAGTAACAGGGGGCTCCGCCCAGATACGCAGTATTTT; CDR3aa: CASSNRGLRPDTQYF; j_gene: TRBJ2-3; d_gene: TRBD1; v_gene: TRBV7-9; abundance: NA